This is a list of T cell receptor beta chains from one sample in a study of early T cells in non-severe SARS-CoV-2 infection. TCRdb ran MiXCR on the 5' RACE reads and lists one entry per CDR3 protein. This repertoire shows about 77,000 distinct CDR3 sequences, around 16% found once; its top ten account for approximately 2.6%. The specimen sequenced was whole blood. These TCRs come from an adult who was a healthcare worker with PCR-confirmed SARS-CoV-2 infection or an uninfected control (not recorded which). CDR3s include the opening cysteine and the closing phenylalanine or tryptophan. The order of the fields is V gene, D gene, clone size, J gene, CDR3 DNA, CDR3 protein. D genes are given only for firm matches. Not every row has a clone size; where given, it reads once, few, many or a size class.

TRBV11-2	TRBD2	NA	TRBJ2-1	TGTGCCAGCAGCTTAGACGGGAGGTACAATGAGCAGTTCTTC	CASSLDGRYNEQFF
TRBV7-6	NA	NA	TRBJ2-5	TGTGCCAGCAGCTTAGGGGTAGTTGTGTCTTATCAAGAGACCCAGTACTTC	CASSLGVVVSYQETQYF
TRBV13	NA	NA	TRBJ2-5	TGTGCCAGCAGCTCCCCCTGGGGGGCGGGAGATTCAGAGACCCAGTACTTC	CASSSPWGAGDSETQYF
TRBV19	NA	NA	TRBJ2-1	TGTGCCAGTAGTTTGACTAACGCGGGTGAGCAGTTCTTC	CASSLTNAGEQFF
TRBV2	NA	few	TRBJ2-2	TGTGCCAGCAGTGGGATGGAGGGTACCGGGGAGCTGTTTTTT	CASSGMEGTGELFF
TRBV28	NA	few	TRBJ1-4	TGTGCCAGCAGTTCCGGGACATCGGAGGGGTTTGAAAAACTGTTTTTT	CASSSGTSEGFEKLFF
TRBV19	NA	NA	TRBJ2-3	TGTGCCAGTAGCAGGAGTACAGACACAGATACGCAGTATTTT	CASSRSTDTDTQYF
TRBV7-2	TRBD1	NA	TRBJ2-3	TGTGCCTCCCGGGACAGGCTCACAGATACGCAGTATTTT	CASRDRLTDTQYF
TRBV12-3/TRBV12-4	TRBD2	many	TRBJ2-3	TGTGCCAGCAGTTTAGCGCTTGGGGTAGCGGGGGACACAGATACGCAGTATTTT	CASSLALGVAGDTDTQYF
TRBV18	NA	few	TRBJ2-3	TGTGCCAGCTCACCACTACCTCAGGGTGGCACAGATACGCAGTATTTT	CASSPLPQGGTDTQYF
TRBV12-3/TRBV12-4	TRBD1	few	TRBJ1-2	TGTGCCATCCGACAGGGGGGGGACTATGGCTACACCTTC	CAIRQGGDYGYTF
TRBV9	TRBD2	few	TRBJ2-2	TGTGCCAGCAGCCCCAGACTAGCGGCGAACACCGGGGAGCTGTTTTTT	CASSPRLAANTGELFF
TRBV5-1	TRBD1	NA	TRBJ2-2	TGCGCCAGCAGCTTTGGACAGGGGGAACCGAACACCGGGGAGCTGTTTTTT	CASSFGQGEPNTGELFF
TRBV3-1	NA	NA	TRBJ2-1	TGTGCCAGCACGGGGGGCCGAATCTACAATGAGCAGTTCTTC	CASTGGRIYNEQFF
TRBV7-4	TRBD1	NA	TRBJ1-1	TGTGCCAGCAGCTCTCCCTCGACAGGGACGAACACTGAAGCTTTCTTT	CASSSPSTGTNTEAFF
TRBV5-1	NA	few	TRBJ2-3	TGCGCCAGCAGCTTCGAGGATACGCAGTATTTT	CASSFEDTQYF
TRBV5-1	NA	NA	TRBJ2-7	TGCGCCAGCAGCCTCACGGACGACGAGCAGTACTTC	CASSLTDDEQYF
TRBV3-1	NA	NA	TRBJ2-2	TGTGCCAGCAGCCCCAGGCCCGGGGAGCTGTTTTTT	CASSPRPGELFF
TRBV11-1	TRBD1	NA	TRBJ2-5	TGTGCCAGCAGCTTAAGAGGGGGCGAAGAGACCCAGTACTTC	CASSLRGGEETQYF
TRBV27	NA	few	TRBJ2-3	TGTGCCAGCAGTTTAGGGGGACTGATGCGGGATACGCAGTATTTT	CASSLGGLMRDTQYF
TRBV6-2/TRBV6-3	NA	many	TRBJ2-7	TGTGCCAGCAGTTACGCCCGGGACAACTCCTACGAGCAGTACTTC	CASSYARDNSYEQYF
TRBV10-3	TRBD2	few	TRBJ2-3	TGTGCCATCAGTGGGACTAGCGGGCGCCCAGATACGCAGTATTTT	CAISGTSGRPDTQYF
TRBV12-3/TRBV12-4	NA	few	TRBJ1-5	TGTGCCAGCAGTGGCAGGGAAGGTCAGCCCCAGCATTTT	CASSGREGQPQHF
TRBV10-3	TRBD1	few	TRBJ2-2	TGTGCCACTCTCCGGACAGGCAATTCGAACACCGGGGAGCTGTTTTTT	CATLRTGNSNTGELFF
TRBV7-2	TRBD2	many	TRBJ2-7	TGTGCCAGCACCCTACTAGCGGGAGGATACGAGCAGTACTTC	CASTLLAGGYEQYF
TRBV24-1	NA	NA	TRBJ2-3	TGTGCCACCAGTGATAGACAGGAGTACACAGATACGCAGTATTTT	CATSDRQEYTDTQYF
TRBV5-1	TRBD2	many	TRBJ2-7	TGCGCCAGCAGCTTGGATACTAGCGGACCCTACGAGCAGTACTTC	CASSLDTSGPYEQYF
TRBV15	NA	NA	TRBJ2-2	TGTGCCACCAGCTCCTTAGCCCGGGAGCTGTTTTTT	CATSSLARELFF
TRBV18	NA	many	TRBJ2-7	TGTGCCAGCTCACCAACAGCTGGCTCCTACGAGCAGTACTTC	CASSPTAGSYEQYF
TRBV19	TRBD1	NA	TRBJ1-4	TGTGCCAGTAGTATGGACAGGCGGCGGGAAAAACTGTTTTTT	CASSMDRRREKLFF
TRBV11-2	TRBD2	few	TRBJ2-1	TGTGCCAGCAGCTACTTCCTGGGACTAGCGGGACCTAAAATACACAATGAGCAGTTCTTC	CASSYFLGLAGPKIHNEQFF
TRBV7-9	NA	many	TRBJ1-6	TGTGCCAGCAGCGTCACTCAACGCAGCTCCTATAATTCACCCCTCCACTTT	CASSVTQRSSYNSPLHF
TRBV6-1	NA	few	TRBJ1-1	TGTGCGATACAAGGGGGAGTCAGCACTGAAGCTTTCTTT	CAIQGGVSTEAFF
TRBV11-2	TRBD1	few	TRBJ2-7	TGTGCCAGCAGCTTAATCGTCAGGGGGGAGCAGTACTTC	CASSLIVRGEQYF
TRBV9	TRBD2	many	TRBJ2-1	TGTGCCAGCAGCGCCCTGGTGGTAGCGGGAGTGCAGGAGCAGTTCTTC	CASSALVVAGVQEQFF
TRBV2	NA	NA	TRBJ2-2	TGTGCCAGCAGGGCACACACAGGCTCCGGGGAGCTGTTTTTT	CASRAHTGSGELFF
TRBV27	TRBD2	NA	TRBJ2-3	TGTGCCAGCAGCCGTAGCGGGACCCCAGATACGCAGTATTTT	CASSRSGTPDTQYF
TRBV3-1	TRBD1	medium-sized	TRBJ1-1	TGTGCCAGCAGCCAAGAAACTAGCAGGGGGGCTTTCTTT	CASSQETSRGAFF
TRBV5-1	TRBD2	few	TRBJ2-3	TGCGCCAGCAGCTCGGGACTATCAGTACAGGATACGCAGTATTTT	CASSSGLSVQDTQYF
TRBV12-3/TRBV12-4	NA	few	TRBJ1-5	TGTGCCAGCAGTTTAGGTCAACAGCCCCAGCATTTT	CASSLGQQPQHF
TRBV11-2	NA	NA	TRBJ2-7	TGTGCCAGCAGCCAAGATAATAGGGTCGAGCAGTACTTC	CASSQDNRVEQYF
TRBV28	NA	NA	TRBJ1-6	TGTGCCAGCAGTTTCGCTAATTCACCCCTCCACTTT	CASSFANSPLHF
TRBV2	NA	few	TRBJ1-2	TGTGCCAGCAGTGTTGGGACCTGGTACTATGGCTACACCTTC	CASSVGTWYYGYTF
TRBV9	NA	NA	TRBJ2-7	TGTGCCAGCAGCGCCGGGGACTGGCGGGACTACGAGCAGTACTTC	CASSAGDWRDYEQYF
TRBV5-8	NA	once	TRBJ1-1	TGTGCCAGCAGCTCCCGGCCTAACACTGAAGCTTTCTTT	CASSSRPNTEAFF
TRBV7-9	TRBD2	few	TRBJ2-7	TGTGCCAGCAGCCGCGGGACTAGCGGGGCCTACGAGCAGTACTTC	CASSRGTSGAYEQYF
TRBV7-2	NA	NA	TRBJ2-7	TGTGCCAGCAGCTTCGGAGAGTACGAGCAGTACTTC	CASSFGEYEQYF
TRBV11-3	NA	NA	TRBJ2-2	TGTGCCAGCAGTTCCGGCTACACCGGGGAGCTGTTTTTT	CASSSGYTGELFF
TRBV20-1	TRBD1	many	TRBJ1-4	TGCAGTGCTAGCCCCGGGACAGGGGGCATACGTGCCACTAATGAAAAACTGTTTTTT	CSASPGTGGIRATNEKLFF
TRBV28	NA	NA	TRBJ2-1	TGTGCCAGCAGTTTAAGAGTCCCAGGGACCCCTCGTCAGTTCTTC	CASSLRVPGTPRQFF
TRBV28	NA	NA	TRBJ2-7	TGTGCCAGCAGTCCCCCCCAGGCCCGGGGGGAGCAGTACTTC	CASSPPQARGEQYF
TRBV9	NA	few	TRBJ2-1	TGTGCCAGCAGCGTAGCCCCTAGTGGCAATGAGCAGTTCTTC	CASSVAPSGNEQFF
TRBV12-3/TRBV12-4	TRBD2	many	TRBJ2-1	TGTGCCAGCAGTTTATTGACTAGCGGGGGGTGGAATGAGCAGTTCTTC	CASSLLTSGGWNEQFF
TRBV13	NA	many	TRBJ2-7	TGTGCCAGCAGCTTAAAGGTTGGGGCGAGCTCCTACGAGCAGTACTTC	CASSLKVGASSYEQYF
TRBV7-3	NA	few	TRBJ2-1	TGTGCCAGCAGCTTGGCCGGGCCCTATCACAATGAGCAGTTCTTC	CASSLAGPYHNEQFF